This is a list of T cell receptor beta chains from one sample in a study of regulatory T cells in long-lasting Graves disease. TCRdb recomputed calls from the multiplex PCR reads with MiXCR, one row per CDR3 protein. The sample shows roughly 260,000 distinct CDR3 sequences, 15% to 20% of them seen only once. The same specimen was also included in a second study, on T cells in Graves' hyperthyroidism and ophthalmopathy.

Specimen: peripheral blood mononuclear cells (PBMCs), collected at new diagnosis, from a patient treated with antithyroid drugs. All receptors come from a woman under 40 with Graves disease. CDR3s leave out the opening cysteine and the closing phenylalanine or tryptophan. The size entry is marked missing in some rows and otherwise reads once, few, many or a size class.

many	TRBV28	TRBJ2-3	ASSLDPQGADTQY
many	TRBV24-1	TRBJ2-7	ATSDSVRTGIIYEQY
many	TRBV7-2	TRBJ1-2	ASSLARDSNYGYT
many	TRBV19	TRBJ1-1	ASSIFDTENTEAF
NA	TRBV20-1	TRBJ2-3	SASTLAGGPDTQY
many	TRBV5-1	TRBJ1-2	ASSVDRDTVSGYT
few	TRBV5-4	TRBJ1-1	ASSLRRRPAF
many	TRBV6-1	TRBJ2-7	ASSGTPKTYEQY
many	TRBV11-3	TRBJ2-5	ASSLGQRGGFGQETQY
many	TRBV2	TRBJ1-3	ASYGVSGNTIY
many	TRBV18	TRBJ1-2	ASSPKGRASSPSGYT
NA	TRBV2	NA	ASSGSSEQY
many	TRBV29-1	TRBJ1-2	SVEAGRGANGGYT
many	TRBV7-2	TRBJ2-1	ASSWDFYNEQF
many	TRBV6-1	TRBJ1-1	ASTLDTNTEAF
many	TRBV6-1	TRBJ1-2	ASRRGGNSNYGYT
many	TRBV9	TRBJ1-4	ASSVVGRADEKLF
few	TRBV19	TRBJ1-5	ASSIATVVNQPQH
NA	TRBV12-3/TRBV12-4	TRBJ1-1	ASSFAEEAF
many	TRBV3-1	TRBJ1-4	ASSLRTGANEKLF
many	TRBV28	TRBJ2-7	ASREGHRLNEQY
many	TRBV6-2/TRBV6-3	TRBJ1-1	ASSSPKGRGTEAF
NA	TRBV5-4	TRBJ2-2	ASSLGTRRTGELF
many	TRBV7-2	TRBJ2-7	ASSFSGEPHEQY
many	TRBV6-1	TRBJ2-3	ASRGQNTDTQY
many	TRBV12-3/TRBV12-4	TRBJ1-1	ASSRAVRNTEAF
many	TRBV11-2	TRBJ2-7	ASSLDPSGIYYEQY
many	TRBV6-2/TRBV6-3	TRBJ1-6	ASTSSHSPLH
many	TRBV5-1	TRBJ2-2	ASTLGIWGSAGELF
many	TRBV7-9	TRBJ1-3	ASSSYLGENTIY
NA	TRBV2	TRBJ1-3	ASKRANSGNTIY
many	TRBV5-8	TRBJ2-5	ASSRTSVQETQY
many	TRBV3-1	TRBJ1-5	ASSQERGNQPQH
many	TRBV7-2	TRBJ1-1	ASRQLTEAF
NA	TRBV7-9	TRBJ1-5	ASSNSSGNQPQH
once	TRBV12-3/TRBV12-4	TRBJ1-2	ASTQGHRRQGYT
many	TRBV12-3/TRBV12-4	TRBJ1-2	ASSRDRGWGGYT
once	TRBV20-1	TRBJ2-1	SASGGAENEQF
NA	TRBV11-2	TRBJ2-5	ASSQDGGGAPETQY
NA	TRBV29-1	TRBJ1-2	SAWTGREGYT
many	TRBV5-1	TRBJ2-1	ASGRGNGEQF
many	TRBV11-2	TRBJ1-1	ASSPRILNTEAF
many	TRBV3-1	TRBJ1-2	ASSPGQGSGYT
NA	TRBV19	TRBJ2-1	ASSPSGGARYNEQF